In this sample, the clone carrying this TCR beta chain turned up once. What it binds is not known. The data belong to a study of cytomegalovirus exposure and HLA in healthy donors. Study-wide context: Membership in the Caucasian-associated ancestry cluster was found for 81% of roughly 360 genotyped donors. General study findings and limits: Later analysis demonstrated an association between a missense DCLRE1C variant and TCR beta V- and J-gene trimming. In vitro checks showed that a few CMV-associated chains really do target CMV antigens.

Per the germline V gene, CDR1 is SNHLY and CDR2 is FYNNEI. J was trimmed by 5 bases and V by 3 bases; bases with no gene match: 5. This CDR3 contains 15 residues. A multiplex PCR was run with 60 Vbeta primers and 13 Jbeta primers. This table comes from immunoSEQ multiplex PCR, and its TCRdb copy is limited to in-frame clones, with some not included. The repertoire includes 75,000 to 90,000 clones, around three quarters of them detected once, and almost 4.5% sits in the top ten. V usage is TRBV2 and J usage is TRBJ1-4, with TRBD1 matching 8 bases. The sequence was obtained from a man aged 35-49 years in good health and CMV-seronegative. The sequenced material came from PBMCs. As DNA, the CDR3 is TGTGCCAGCAGTGACGGCAGGGGGCCGAATGAAAAACTGTTTTTT. Its translation: CASSDGRGPNEKLFF. The whole variable domain, remainder taken from reference TRBV2 and TRBJ1-4, is EPEVTQTPSHQVTQMGQEVILRCVPISNHLYFYWYRQILGQKVEFLVSFYNNEISEKSEIFDDQFSVERPDGSNFTLKIRSTKLEDSAMYFCASSDGRGPNEKLFFGSGTQLSVL.